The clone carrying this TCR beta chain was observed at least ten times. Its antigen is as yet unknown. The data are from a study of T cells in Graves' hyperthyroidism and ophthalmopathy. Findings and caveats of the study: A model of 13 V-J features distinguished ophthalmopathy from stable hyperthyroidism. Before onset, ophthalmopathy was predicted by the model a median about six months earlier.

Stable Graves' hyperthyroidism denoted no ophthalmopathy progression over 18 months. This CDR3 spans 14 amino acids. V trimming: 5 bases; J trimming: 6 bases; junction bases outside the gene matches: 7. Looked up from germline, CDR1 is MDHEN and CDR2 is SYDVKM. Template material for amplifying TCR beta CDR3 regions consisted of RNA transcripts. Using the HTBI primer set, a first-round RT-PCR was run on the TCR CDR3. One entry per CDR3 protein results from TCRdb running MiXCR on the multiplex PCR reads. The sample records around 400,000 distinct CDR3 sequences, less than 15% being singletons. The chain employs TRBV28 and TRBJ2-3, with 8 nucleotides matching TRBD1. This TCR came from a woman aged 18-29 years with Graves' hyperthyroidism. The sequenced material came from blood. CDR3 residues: CASSLGQGRDTQYF. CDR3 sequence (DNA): TGTGCCAGCAGTCTAGGACAGGGTCGGGATACGCAGTATTTT.